These 4 T cell receptor beta chains came from one sample sequenced in a study of T cell repertoires in cytomegalovirus infection. A single record per CDR3 protein comes from TCRdb applying MiXCR to the reads. Among roughly 700,000 distinct CDR3 sequences listed, around 32% were seen once. What these receptors recognize is not known. The material was cultured PBMCs, obtained from culture after CMV antigen stimulation. The receptor set was obtained from a human donor in good health (CMV status not recorded). Some clones in this sample may be carry-over from other donors' samples.

This clonotype was seen ten or more times. The rearrangement links TRBV7-2 to TRBJ1-2; weak D call: TRBD1 (5 bases). Trimming shortened V by 5 bases and J by 2 bases, and 9 bases separated the two germline ends. Per the germline V gene, CDR1 is SGHTA and CDR2 is FQGNSA. The CDR3 covers 13 residues. The CDR3 DNA reads as TGTGCCAGCAGCGGAAGGGACAACTATGGCTACACCTTC. It yields the protein CASSGRDNYGYTF.

This clonotype was seen at least ten times. The chain joins TRBV12-3 or TRBV12-4 to TRBJ1-4; D is undetermined. The CDR3 totals 16 residues. The V gene lost 3 bases and the J gene lost 0 bases, with 11 bases spanning the gap. Here the CDR3 DNA reads TGTGCCAGCAGTTTGGCTACGGCCGCAACTAATGAAAAACTGTTTTTT. Translating it yields CASSLATAATNEKLFF.

V and J are TRBV20-1 and TRBJ1-1; TRBD1 might be the D (5 bases). Between the trimmed V and J ends, which lost 6 bases and 1 base, there was a span of 9 bases. Germline V gene data show CDR1 as DFQATT and CDR2 as SNEGSKA (reference sequence). This CDR3 has 12 amino acids. This CDR3 reads CSAFDRNTEAFF. The CDR3 nucleotides read TGCAGTGCCTTCGACAGGAACACTGAAGCTTTCTTT.

This clonotype was detected a few times. The chain has TRBV6-6 and TRBJ1-3, with D possibly matching TRBD1 (6 bases). The CDR3 loop spans 17 amino acids. V shed 6 bases and J shed 0 bases, with 18 bases lying between them. From germline, CDR1 is MNHNY and CDR2 SVGAGI (reference sequence). For the CDR3, the DNA is TGTGCCAGCAGGAGCAGGGGAGGTTTAAGCTCTGGAAACACCATATATTTT. Amino acid sequence: CASRSRGGLSSGNTIYF.